This entry lists 8 T cell receptor beta chains sequenced from one sample in a study of shared clonotypes between healthy human individuals. Sequenced by immunoSEQ multiplex PCR; TCRdb stores in-frame clones only, minus some. In the table there are about a million clones, more than 60% of which are singletons. Input material: memory CD4+ T cells sorted from blood. Subset described: CD45RA-negative fraction. Receptor source: a man younger than 30 in good health.

Concerning this clone itself: Possible read error: a much larger clone is one base away. The sample contains more than one DNA sequence encoding this CDR3. V and J are TRBV28 and TRBJ1-4; no clear D. V lost 5 bases, J lost 8 bases, and 18 bases lay in between. Germline V lookup: CDR1 MDHEN, CDR2 SYDVKM. CDR3 size: 15 residues. The CDR3 sequence: CASSLATAGFEKLFF. CDR3 in DNA: TGTGCCAGCAGTCTAGCAACCGCGGGCTTCGAAAAACTGTTTTTT.

The chain is built from TRBV25-1 and TRBJ2-1; possible D gene TRBD2, 5 bases. Germline CDR1 is MGHDK and CDR2 is SYGVNS. The V end was cut by 8 bases, the J end by 0 bases, with 14 bases between. The CDR3 sequence is 15 residues long. CDR3 protein: CASSRGLSSYNEQFF. The DNA for the CDR3 is TGTGCCAGCTCCCGGGGTTTAAGCTCCTACAATGAGCAGTTCTTC. The complete variable domain, with remaining parts taken from reference TRBV25-1 and TRBJ2-1, reads EADIYQTPRYLVIGTGKKITLECSQTMGHDKMYWYQQDPGMELHLIHYSYGVNSTEKGDLSSESTVSRIRTEHFPLTLESARPSHTSQYLCASSRGLSSYNEQFFGPGTRLTVL.

The CDR3 loop reads CASKLNQNSPLHF. The CDR3 nucleotides are TGTGCCAGCAAACTGAACCAGAATTCACCCCTCCACTTT. J is TRBJ1-6 and V is TRBV2; no reliable D call. Germline V CDR1 and CDR2: SNHLY, FYNNEI. The CDR3 covers 13 residues. The germline V and J ends were trimmed by 7 bases and 7 bases, with 11 bases remaining between them.

The chain has TRBV7-2 and TRBJ2-7, with 8 bases identical to TRBD2. The V gene end was trimmed by 2 bases and the J gene end by 2 bases; junction bases not matched to a gene: 5. This CDR3 contains 15 residues. Germline V gives CDR1 SGHTA, CDR2 FQGNSA. The DNA for the CDR3 is TGTGCCAGCAGCTTAAGGTCGGGGGGGGCCTACGAGCAGTACTTC. Protein product: CASSLRSGGAYEQYF. Combining the CDR3 with reference TRBV7-2 and TRBJ2-7 gives the whole variable domain GAGVSQSPSNKVTEKGKDVELRCDPISGHTALYWYRQSLGQGLEFLIYFQGNSAPDKSGLPSDRFSAERTGGSVSTLTIQRTQQEDSAVYLCASSLRSGGAYEQYFGPGTRLTVT.

V and J are TRBV9 and TRBJ2-2; 12 bases align to TRBD2. Germline V gives CDR1 SGDLS, CDR2 YYNGEE. V trimming: 4 bases; J trimming: 0 bases; junction bases outside the gene matches: 4. The length of the CDR3 is 17 residues. CDR3 in DNA: TGTGCCAGCAGCATAAGACTAGCGGGGGCGAACACCGGGGAGCTGTTTTTT. Encoded protein: CASSIRLAGANTGELFF.

J is TRBJ2-2 and V is TRBV30; TRBD1 matches at 9 bases. Germline CDR1 reads GTSNPN; CDR2 reads SVGIG (reference sequence). Trimming at V came to 2 bases and at J to 4 bases, leaving 8 bases not matched to a gene. The length of the CDR3 is 16 residues. As DNA, the CDR3 is TGTGCCTGGAGTACATCCGGGACAGGGCCCACCGGGGAGCTGTTTTTT. Protein sequence: CAWSTSGTGPTGELFF. Full variable domain (remainder filled in from reference TRBV30 and TRBJ2-2): SQTIHQWPATLVQPVGSPLSLECTVEGTSNPNLYWYRQAAGRGLQLLFYSVGIGQISSEVPQNLSASRPQDRQFILSSKKLLLSDSGFYLCAWSTSGTGPTGELFFGEGSRLTVL.

This clone occurred a few times. The chain links TRBV10-3 to TRBJ1-6, with D perhaps matching TRBD1 (6 bases). V gave up 4 bases and J gave up 10 bases, with 17 bases separating them. The CDR3 totals 15 residues. Per germline, CDR1 ENHRY and CDR2 SYGVKD. CDR3 coding DNA: TGTGCCATCAGTGCAGGGGATGTGTCGAGATCACCCCTCCACTTT. Translated, it gives CAISAGDVSRSPLHF.

The J gene is TRBJ2-2, the V gene TRBV7-6; 9 bases fit TRBD2. Trimming removed 5 bases from V and 5 bases from J; junction bases left unmatched: 12. Germline-derived CDR1 and CDR2 are SGHVS and FNYEAQ. The CDR3 sequence is 17 residues long. The DNA of the CDR3 is TGTGCCAGCAGCCCTGGGGGAGCGGGAGGAGGTACCGGGGAGCTGTTTTTT. It codes for CASSPGGAGGGTGELFF.